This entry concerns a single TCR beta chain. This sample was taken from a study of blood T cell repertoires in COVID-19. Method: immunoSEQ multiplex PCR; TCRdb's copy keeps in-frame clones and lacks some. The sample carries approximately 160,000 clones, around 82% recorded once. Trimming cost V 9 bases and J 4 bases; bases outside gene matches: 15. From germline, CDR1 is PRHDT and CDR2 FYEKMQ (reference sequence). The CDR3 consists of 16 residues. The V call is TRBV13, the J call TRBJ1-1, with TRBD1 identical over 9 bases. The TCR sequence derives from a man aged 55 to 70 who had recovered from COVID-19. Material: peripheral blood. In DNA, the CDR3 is TGTGCCAGTCGACCTTATACAGGGGGCAAGGTCACTGAAGCTTTCTTT. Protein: CASRPYTGGKVTEAFF.